The 28 T cell receptor beta chains given below trace back to one sample, sequenced in a study of early T cells in non-severe SARS-CoV-2 infection. From the 5' RACE reads, TCRdb called clonotypes with MiXCR, one entry per CDR3 protein. The sample lists some 30,000 distinct CDR3 sequences, under 7.5% seen once, with 2.5% to 3% in the top ten. Specimen: whole blood. Receptors were obtained from an adult who was a healthcare worker with PCR-confirmed SARS-CoV-2 infection or an uninfected control (not recorded which).

The V gene is TRBV18, the J gene TRBJ2-1, with TRBD1 matching 7 bases. This CDR3 has 15 amino acids. V was clipped by 3 bases and J by 4 bases; unmatched bases: 6. The germline CDR1 and CDR2 sequences are KGHSH and LQKENI. The CDR3 bases are TGTGCCAGCTCACCGTTAGAGGGGGCGTACAATGAGCAGTTCTTC. Its translation: CASSPLEGAYNEQFF.

This clonotype occurred a few times. The chain employs TRBV13 and TRBJ2-5; 11 bases are a match to TRBD2. Germline V CDR1 and CDR2: PRHDT, FYEKMQ (reference sequence). This CDR3 is 14 amino acids long. The V and J ends lost 5 bases and 4 bases, in that order; junction bases with no gene match: 3. This CDR3 is CASSPGTSGETQYF. The CDR3 DNA follows: TGTGCCAGCAGCCCTGGGACTAGCGGAGAGACCCAGTACTTC.

In this sample, this clonotype turned up many times. The chain uses TRBV5-1 and TRBJ2-1, with D perhaps being TRBD1 or TRBD2 (5 bases each). Germline CDR1 SGHRS, CDR2 YFSETQ. Trimming left V 4 bases short and J 9 bases short, with 17 bases between. CDR3 length: 14 amino acids. DNA for the CDR3: TGCGCCAGCAGCGACCCCGTGAGGGGCGGTGAGCAGTTCTTC. Its translation is CASSDPVRGGEQFF. Together with reference TRBV5-1 and TRBJ2-1, the CDR3 gives the full variable domain: KAGVTQTPRYLIKTRGQQVTLSCSPISGHRSVSWYQQTPGQGLQFLFEYFSETQRNKGNFPGRFSGRQFSNSRSEMNVSTLELGDSALYLCASSDPVRGGEQFFGPGTRLTVL.

This clonotype was seen many times. The chain combines TRBV7-8 with TRBJ2-3; D is possibly TRBD2 (6 bases). This CDR3 has 12 residues. The germline V gene encodes CDR1 SGHVS and CDR2 FQNEAQ. CDR3 sequence: CVSGDGTDTQYF. In DNA, the CDR3 is TGTGTCTCGGGAGATGGTACAGATACGCAGTATTTT.

This clonotype was seen ten or more times. This chain uses TRBV28 with TRBJ1-2; D might be TRBD1 (5 bases). Germline V gene sequence: CDR1 MDHEN, CDR2 SYDVKM. The CDR3 loop spans 13 amino acids. Trimming left V 6 bases short and J 2 bases short, with 10 bases between. CDR3 bases: TGTGCCAGCAGCGTTGGGGGGAACTATGGCTACACCTTC. Translating gives CASSVGGNYGYTF.

This clonotype was seen many times. The chain employs TRBV4-2 and TRBJ1-3; D remains unclear. The CDR3 sequence is 15 residues long. V dropped 1 base and J dropped 6 bases, with 13 bases sitting between them. Per the germline V gene, CDR1 is LGHNA and CDR2 is YNFKEQ. CDR3 DNA sequence: TGTGCCAGCAGCCAAGGCAGGAGTGATAAAAACACCATATATTTT. As protein: CASSQGRSDKNTIYF.

This clonotype appeared many times. This sequence joins TRBV12-3 or TRBV12-4 and TRBJ2-7, with D perhaps matching TRBD1 (5 bases). This CDR3 spans 12 amino acids. V lost 3 bases and J lost 5, with 8 bases in between. CDR3 sequence (DNA): TGTGCCAGCAGTTTGTGGGGCGACGAGCAGTACTTC. Translating gives CASSLWGDEQYF.

The chain recombines TRBV28 with TRBJ2-1; no reliable D call. There are 14 residues in the CDR3. Per the germline V gene, CDR1 is MDHEN and CDR2 is SYDVKM. V dropped 2 bases and J dropped 2 bases, with 7 bases sitting between them. As DNA, the CDR3 is TGTGCCAGCAGTTTACGAGGCCCCTACAATGAGCAGTTCTTC. Amino acids: CASSLRGPYNEQFF.

The rearrangement joins TRBV23-1 to TRBJ2-7; 8 bases are shared with TRBD1. Being an ORF, TRBV23-1 has a function that is uncertain. The CDR3 has 17 amino acids. J gave up 0 bases and V 0 bases, and 7 bases lay outside the gene matches. CDR3 sequence: CASSQSGTGWSSYEQYF. The CDR3 DNA sequence: TGCGCCAGCAGTCAATCGGGGACAGGTTGGAGCTCCTACGAGCAGTACTTC.

This clonotype showed up many times. This chain connects TRBV5-1 to TRBJ1-1, with unresolved D. CDR3 length equals 14 residues. V lost 0 bases to trimming and J lost 1 base, with 7 bases between them. CDR1 is SGHRS, CDR2 YFSETQ, per germline. For the CDR3, the DNA is TGCGCCAGCAGCTTGGCCCAGACGAACACTGAAGCTTTCTTT. Its protein product is CASSLAQTNTEAFF.

This clonotype was detected ten times or more. This rearrangement joins TRBV19 to TRBJ2-1, with D tentatively TRBD2 (5 bases). The CDR3 runs 10 residues. The germline V and J ends were trimmed by 10 bases and 15 bases, with 16 bases remaining between them. Germline CDR1 is LNHDA and CDR2 is SQIVND (reference sequence). CDR3 sequence: CATMGDGWFF. CDR3 coding DNA: TGTGCCACAATGGGAGATGGTTGGTTCTTC.

This clonotype was seen repeatedly, ten times or more. This rearrangement joins TRBV20-1 to TRBJ2-7; 9 nucleotides line up with TRBD1. The germline V gene encodes CDR1 DFQATT and CDR2 SNEGSKA (reference sequence). This CDR3 comprises 15 residues. V lost 1 base to trimming and J lost 2 bases; unmatched junction nucleotides: 6. The DNA of the CDR3 is TGCAGTGCTAGAGTGGTAGGACAGGGGCCCTACGAGCAGTACTTC. Its translation is CSARVVGQGPYEQYF.

This clonotype was detected many times. The gene calls are TRBV7-6 and TRBJ2-1, with 7 positions matching TRBD2. This CDR3 spans 15 amino acids. V shed 5 bases and J 2 bases; nucleotides not matched to a gene: 6. Germline values: CDR1 SGHVS, CDR2 FNYEAQ. CDR3 loop: CASSLLADPYNEQFF. Here the CDR3 DNA reads TGTGCCAGCAGCCTTCTAGCGGACCCCTACAATGAGCAGTTCTTC. Complete variable domain (other parts from reference TRBV7-6 and TRBJ2-1): GAGVSQSPRYKVTKRGQDVALRCDPISGHVSLYWYRQALGQGPEFLTYFNYEAQQDKSGLPNDRFSAERPEGSISTLTIQRTEQRDSAMYRCASSLLADPYNEQFFGPGTRLTVL.

The chain combines TRBV5-6 with TRBJ1-2; 7 nucleotides match TRBD1. The CDR3 totals 14 residues. The trim removed 4 bases at V and 3 bases at J, leaving 6 bases unmatched. Germline V gene data show CDR1 as SGHDT and CDR2 as YYEEEE. CDR3 sequence (DNA): TGTGCCAGCAGCCCGGACAGGTGGGACTATGGCTACACCTTC. Amino acids: CASSPDRWDYGYTF. The full variable domain, its missing parts supplied by reference TRBV5-6 and TRBJ1-2, is DAGVTQSPTHLIKTRGQQVTLRCSPKSGHDTVSWYQQALGQGPQFIFQYYEEEERQRGNFPDRFSGHQFPNYSSELNVNALLLGDSALYLCASSPDRWDYGYTFGSGTRLTVV.

This clonotype occurred many times. The V call is TRBV4-1, the J call TRBJ2-7; tentatively, D is TRBD2 (6 bases). CDR3 length equals 17 residues. V lost 4 bases to trimming and J lost 2 bases, with 21 bases between them. Germline CDR1 and CDR2: MGHRA and YSYEKL. The CDR3 sequence: CASSPSAAGGTPYEQYF. The CDR3, as DNA: TGCGCCAGCAGCCCTTCAGCAGCGGGTGGCACGCCCTACGAGCAGTACTTC.

This clonotype was recorded at least ten times. The chain uses TRBV7-9 and TRBJ2-1, with 9 nucleotides matching TRBD2. V shed 5 bases, J shed 7 bases, and the junction held 3 bases outside the gene matches. The germline CDR1 and CDR2 sequences are SEHNR and FQNEAQ (reference sequence). The CDR3 spans 13 residues. For the CDR3, the DNA is TGTGCCAGCAGCGCAACTAGCGGGAATGAGCAGTTCTTC. As protein: CASSATSGNEQFF.

This clonotype was seen ten or more times. The V and J genes are TRBV5-1 and TRBJ1-1, with D possibly TRBD1 on 6 matching bases. Germline CDR1 is SGHRS and CDR2 is YFSETQ. The CDR3 covers 15 residues. Trimming stripped 4 bases from V and 5 bases from J, with 18 bases between. CDR3 in amino acids: CASSTGRGQGTEAFF. The CDR3 DNA is TGCGCCAGCAGCACCGGACGGGGTCAGGGGACTGAAGCTTTCTTT.

This clonotype was recorded many times. This chain joins TRBV6-6 and TRBJ2-2, with D tentatively TRBD1 (5 bases). The germline gives CDR1 MNHNY, CDR2 SVGAGI (reference sequence). Deletions cut 5 bases from V and 13 bases from J, with 14 bases between. The CDR3 runs to 12 residues. The CDR3 sequence: CASSRQGWALFF. In DNA form, the CDR3 reads TGTGCCAGCAGTCGGCAGGGTTGGGCGCTGTTTTTT.

Within the sample, this clonotype is medium-sized. The chain employs TRBV12-3 or TRBV12-4 and TRBJ2-7; a possible D gene is TRBD2 (6 bases). V lost 0 bases, J lost 0 bases, and 6 bases lay in between. The CDR3 spans 14 residues. The CDR3 protein is CASSLAGGSYEQYF. The CDR3, as DNA: TGTGCCAGCAGTTTAGCGGGAGGCTCCTACGAGCAGTACTTC.

In this sample, this clonotype turned up many times. This CDR3 is missing its conserved last phenylalanine or tryptophan, likely due to a read error. Because the CDR3's place on the DNA is in doubt, the DNA is left out and the CDR3 is given as listed by TCRdb. CDR3 amino acids: CASSLGGQAVS. The chain couples TRBV7-8 to TRBJ2-4; TRBD1, as called in the table, went unchecked against the DNA. The germline V gene has CDR1 SGHVS and CDR2 FQNEAQ. The CDR3 adds up to 11 amino acids, both ends counted.

V and J are TRBV29-1 and TRBJ2-5, with 15 bases aligning to TRBD2. The germline CDR1 and CDR2 sequences are SQVTM and ANQGSEA. CDR3 length: 14 amino acids. V was clipped by 3 bases and J by 4 bases; unmatched bases: 0. The CDR3 spells CSVEGLAGGETQYF. In DNA form, the CDR3 reads TGCAGCGTTGAGGGACTAGCGGGAGGAGAGACCCAGTACTTC.

The gene calls are TRBV19 and TRBJ1-5, with D possibly matching TRBD1 (5 bases). V lost 10 bases to trimming and J lost 9 bases, with 16 bases between them. This CDR3 comprises 12 residues. In germline, CDR1 is LNHDA, CDR2 SQIVND (reference sequence). CDR3 protein: CATYDGTRPQHF. The CDR3 bases are TGTGCCACTTACGACGGGACCCGGCCCCAGCATTTT.

This clonotype occurred many times. The V call is TRBV28, the J call TRBJ1-4; TRBD1 might be the D (6 bases). Trimming left V 9 bases short and J 8 bases short, with 16 bases between. CDR3 length: 13 amino acids. Germline CDR1 and CDR2: MDHEN and SYDVKM. CDR3 loop: CASRSGAREKLFF. CDR3 nucleotide sequence: TGTGCCAGTAGGTCAGGGGCGAGGGAAAAACTGTTTTTT.

The rearrangement links TRBV9 to TRBJ2-7; no definite D call. Trimming cost V 0 bases and J 7 bases, with 17 bases left between them. This CDR3 contains 15 residues. Germline CDR1 reads SGDLS; CDR2 reads YYNGEE. As DNA, the CDR3 is TGTGCCAGCAGCGTAGCTGTGGTAGGCCCGGAGGAGCAGTACTTC. Translation gives CASSVAVVGPEEQYF.

This clonotype has a count of ten or more. The chain joins TRBV28 to TRBJ1-1; no reliable D call. With 7 bases removed from V and 2 bases from J, the gap between germline ends came to 20 bases. Germline lookup yields CDR1 MDHEN and CDR2 SYDVKM. CDR3 length: 16 residues. This CDR3 is CASTRTTAGDNTEAFF. In DNA, the CDR3 is TGTGCCAGCACCAGAACCACAGCAGGAGACAACACTGAAGCTTTCTTT.

The chain joins TRBV19 to TRBJ2-5; D possibly corresponds to TRBD2 (5 bases). Germline loops: CDR1 LNHDA, CDR2 SQIVND (reference sequence). Between the trimmed V and J ends, which lost 2 bases and 2 bases, there was a span of 15 bases. The CDR3 sequence is 16 residues long. CDR3 sequence: CASSISPRVQQETQYF. CDR3 sequence (DNA): TGTGCCAGTAGTATAAGTCCGAGGGTACAACAAGAGACCCAGTACTTC.

This clonotype has ten or more counts. The V gene is TRBV7-9, the J gene TRBJ1-1; no clear D gene. Looked up from germline, CDR1 is SEHNR and CDR2 is FQNEAQ (reference sequence). Trimming shortened V by 5 bases and J by 2 bases, and 12 bases separated the two germline ends. The CDR3 is 14 amino acids. The CDR3 loop reads CASSLSLLNTEAFF. For the CDR3, the DNA is TGTGCCAGCAGCCTAAGTCTTTTAAACACTGAAGCTTTCTTT.

This chain joins TRBV13 and TRBJ2-7; 9 bases line up with TRBD2. The V and J ends lost 3 bases and 7 bases, in that order; junction bases with no gene match: 7. CDR1 and CDR2 (germline): PRHDT, FYEKMQ (reference sequence). CDR3 length equals 14 residues. The CDR3 region is CASSFSSGILEQYF. As DNA, the CDR3 is TGTGCCAGCAGCTTCTCTAGCGGGATCTTGGAGCAGTACTTC. Full variable domain (rest looked up from reference TRBV13 and TRBJ2-7): AAGVIQSPRHLIKEKRETATLKCYPIPRHDTVYWYQQGPGQDPQFLISFYEKMQSDKGSIPDRFSAQQFSDYHSELNMSSLELGDSALYFCASSFSSGILEQYFGPGTRLTVT.